This T cell receptor (beta chain) was profiled in a study of cytomegalovirus exposure and HLA in healthy donors. Findings of the study overall: Reports indicate that TCR beta sequences accurately predicted the HLA-A and HLA-B alleles of most subjects. A later analysis linked a missense variant in DCLRE1C to the trimming of TCR beta V and J genes. The study designated fewer than 200 TCR beta chains cytomegalovirus-associated.

PCR amplification relied on 60 Vbeta primers (plus 13 Jbeta primers). Authors' processing steps: It was a later analysis that counted 79 million or so unique TCR beta chains, of which roughly 11 million were shared. Clones were read by immunoSEQ multiplex PCR, and TCRdb kept only the in-frame ones, dropping some. V and J calls and clone size follow that table, whereas D and trimming were derived from the DNA. The repertoire consists of roughly 170,000 clones, with roughly 84% occurring once and the leading ten covering more than 0.95%. CDR3 length equals 16 residues. From germline, CDR1 is SGHNT and CDR2 YENEEA. After removal of 1 base from V and 7 bases from J, the junction contained 10 bases not matched to a gene. Concerning this clone itself: Its antigen is not known.

This rearrangement joins TRBV11-3 to TRBJ2-1, with 7 bases aligning to TRBD2. The sequencing sample was made of PBMCs. This sequence originates from a girl aged 2 to 10 in good health and CMV-seropositive. In DNA form, the CDR3 reads TGTGCCAGCAGCTTAGTTGGGGAGGGCCGATCGAATGAGCAGTTCTTC. Its protein product is CASSLVGEGRSNEQFF. The whole variable domain, remainder taken from reference TRBV11-3 and TRBJ2-1, is EAGVVQSPRYKIIEKKQPVAFWCNPISGHNTLYWYLQNLGQGPELLIRYENEEAVDDSQLPKDRFSAERLKGVDSTLKIQPAELGDSAVYLCASSLVGEGRSNEQFFGPGTRLTVL.